The next 10 T cell receptor beta chains were all read from a single sample in a study of shared clonotypes between healthy human individuals. Assay used: immunoSEQ multiplex PCR; TCRdb lists only in-frame clones, some missing. The data show some 2 million clones, over 85% seen once. The sequenced sample was naive CD4+ T cells sorted from blood. The subset here: CD45RA+ positively selected. These receptors came from a man younger than 35 in good health.

The genes are TRBV5-1 and TRBJ2-2; 8 bases align to TRBD1. The CDR3 is made up of 14 amino acids. With 7 bases clipped from V and 1 base from J, the junction kept 3 bases outside the gene matches. In germline, CDR1 is SGHRS, CDR2 YFSETQ. CDR3 in amino acids: CASGGQGNTGELFF. CDR3 DNA sequence: TGCGCCAGCGGCGGACAGGGGAACACCGGGGAGCTGTTTTTT.

The CDR3 nucleotides read TGTGCCAGTACAGGGGCAGGAAACACCATATATTTT. It specifies CASTGAGNTIYF. The chain recombines TRBV10-3 with TRBJ1-3; 7 bases match TRBD1. The CDR3 covers 12 residues. The V segment lost 10 bases and the J segment 4 bases; nucleotides outside the gene matches: 4. CDR1 and CDR2 (germline): ENHRY, SYGVKD.

A word on this clone: Other DNA sequences in this specimen translate into the identical CDR3. This chain's CDR3 is CAISEGTEAFF. The CDR3 bases are TGTGCCATCAGTGAGGGGACTGAAGCTTTCTTT. The V call is TRBV10-3, the J call TRBJ1-1, with no clear D. Germline CDR1 ENHRY, CDR2 SYGVKD. V was cut by 2 bases and J by 5 bases, with 3 bases left in between. This CDR3 has 11 amino acids.

The gene calls are TRBV18 and TRBJ2-7; D perhaps matches TRBD2 (6 bases). From germline, CDR1 is KGHSH and CDR2 LQKENI. The V gene lost 2 bases and the J gene lost 7 bases, with 18 bases spanning the gap. The CDR3 has 15 amino acids. The CDR3 DNA is TGTGCCAGCTCACCATCGACGGGAGTTGGGGGGGAGCAGTACTTC. It translates to CASSPSTGVGGEQYF.

This sequence joins TRBV5-1 and TRBJ2-5; D may be TRBD1 (5 bases). The J call could be wrong; TRBJ2-7 is a better fit for the DNA end. This CDR3 has 15 residues. The V gene's germline CDR1 is SGHRS and CDR2 YFSETQ. The CDR3 loop reads CASSLEGINSYEQYF. CDR3 bases: TGCGCCAGCAGCTTGGAGGGGATCAACTCCTACGAGCAGTACTTC.

The chain carries TRBV9 and TRBJ2-2, with D tentatively TRBD1 or TRBD2 (5 bases each). V was clipped by 2 bases and J by 4 bases, with 12 bases between them. Germline loops: CDR1 SGDLS, CDR2 YYNGEE. The CDR3 extends over 15 amino acids. CDR3 sequence (DNA): TGTGCCAGCAGCGTGAGGGGAGCGGCCACCGGGGAGCTGTTTTTT. This codes for CASSVRGAATGELFF.

J is TRBJ1-2 and V is TRBV10-2; 9 bases line up with TRBD1. This CDR3 is built from 17 residues. V lost 5 bases and J lost 3; bases outside the gene matches: 13. The germline V gene encodes CDR1 WSHSY and CDR2 SAAADI. CDR3 bases: TGCGCCAGCAGTTACGTCCCGGGACAGGGATTTTACTATGGCTACACCTTC. It yields the protein CASSYVPGQGFYYGYTF.

For this clone: The same CDR3 is also encoded by other DNA sequences in this sample. V is TRBV5-1 and J is TRBJ1-3, with a possible D match to TRBD1 (5 bases). Trimming shortened V by 0 bases and J by 0 bases, and 10 bases separated the two germline ends. Germline CDR1 and CDR2: SGHRS and YFSETQ. This CDR3 comprises 16 residues. The chain's CDR3 is CASSLEGRGSGNTIYF. CDR3 in DNA: TGCGCCAGCAGCTTGGAGGGAAGGGGCTCTGGAAACACCATATATTTT.

This chain uses TRBV6-6 with TRBJ2-7; a weak D match, TRBD1 (6 bases). V lost 0 bases and J 6 bases, leaving 18 bases between the germline ends. This CDR3 has 16 amino acids. Germline-derived CDR1 and CDR2 are MNHNY and SVGAGI (reference sequence). The CDR3, as DNA: TGTGCCAGCAGTTACTCGGCCAATGGGGCAGGGGCCGAGCAGTACTTC. It translates to CASSYSANGAGAEQYF.

To note about this clone: Other DNA sequences in the sample encode the same CDR3. This chain connects TRBV4-3 to TRBJ2-2; 10 bases align to TRBD2. Looked up from germline, CDR1 is LGHNA and CDR2 is YSLEER. This CDR3 has 14 amino acids. Germline trimming cut 8 bases from V and 4 bases from J; bases unmatched to any gene: 4. Here the CDR3 reads CASRLAGGTGELFF. The CDR3 DNA reads TGCGCCAGCCGATTAGCGGGAGGCACCGGGGAGCTGTTTTTT.